These T cell receptor beta chains were read from a single sample in a study of radiation and T cells in renal cell carcinoma. Repertoires were generated with immunoSEQ multiplex PCR, while TCRdb's copy carries only in-frame clones and drops some. This table holds 100,000 to 150,000 clones, around 81% found once. This specimen consisted of blood, obtained from a patient whose treatment included radiotherapy and nephrectomy. These receptors came from a man in his fifties or sixties with renal cell carcinoma. Each CDR3 is given with its conserved first and last residue. The D gene is left open where the match is weak. Not all rows give a size; the values are once, few, many and, for expanded clones, a class.

abundance | j_gene | d_gene | v_gene | CDR3aa | CDR3nt
NA | TRBJ2-1 | TRBD2 | TRBV7-9 | CASSSATSGRADEQFF | TGTGCCAGCAGCTCTGCGACTAGCGGGAGGGCCGATGAGCAGTTCTTC
NA | TRBJ1-1 | TRBD1 | TRBV7-9 | CASSRGTVAEAFF | TGTGCCAGCAGCCGCGGGACAGTTGCTGAAGCTTTCTTT
NA | TRBJ1-2 | NA | TRBV6-5 | CASMTAGYGYTF | TGTGCCAGCATGACAGCCGGATATGGCTACACCTTC
NA | TRBJ2-1 | NA | TRBV6-1 | CASRRTGHNEQFF | TGTGCCAGCAGGAGGACGGGTCACAATGAGCAGTTCTTC
once | TRBJ2-3 | TRBD2 | TRBV7-8 | CASSLARFLAGVQDTQYF | TGTGCCAGCAGCTTAGCAAGGTTCCTAGCGGGAGTACAAGATACGCAGTATTTT
NA | TRBJ2-7 | TRBD2 | TRBV7-2 | CASSLNIGLAGVPYEQYF | TGTGCCAGCAGCTTAAACATCGGACTAGCGGGTGTTCCCTACGAGCAGTACTTC
NA | TRBJ1-1 | NA | TRBV27 | CASSFLGLRTEAFF | TGTGCCAGCAGTTTCCTGGGCCTCCGCACTGAAGCTTTCTTT
NA | TRBJ1-5 | NA | TRBV15 | CATSDGADSNQPQHF | TGTGCCACCAGCGACGGGGCGGATAGCAATCAGCCCCAGCATTTT
NA | TRBJ2-5 | NA | TRBV2 | CASSEVGTRVRETQYF | TGTGCCAGCAGTGAAGTTGGGACACGAGTGCGGGAGACCCAGTACTTC
NA | TRBJ1-1 | NA | TRBV29-1 | CSVPRGNTEAFF | TGCAGCGTGCCTCGGGGGAACACTGAAGCTTTCTTT
once | TRBJ1-2 | TRBD1 | TRBV30 | CAAEGQGIGGYTF | TGTGCCGCAGAAGGACAGGGGATCGGGGGCTACACCTTC
NA | TRBJ2-1 | NA | TRBV4-2 | CASSQYLESSYNEQFF | TGTGCCAGCAGCCAATATTTGGAGAGCTCCTACAATGAGCAGTTCTTC
NA | TRBJ1-4 | NA | TRBV2 | CATNSGLTNEKLFF | TGTGCCACCAATTCGGGGCTAACTAATGAAAAACTGTTTTTT
NA | TRBJ1-4 | NA | TRBV18 | CASSQRADNEKLFF | TGTGCCAGCTCACAGAGGGCGGATAATGAAAAACTGTTTTTT
NA | TRBJ1-2 | NA | TRBV28 | CASSPLGKAYGYTF | TGTGCCAGCAGTCCCCTGGGGAAAGCCTATGGCTACACCTTC
NA | TRBJ2-1 | NA | TRBV19 | CASSLNGDNEQFF | TGTGCCAGTAGTCTTAATGGCGACAATGAGCAGTTCTTC
NA | TRBJ2-3 | TRBD1 | TRBV6-5 | CASRDGTESTDTQYF | TGTGCCAGCAGAGACGGGACAGAAAGCACAGATACGCAGTATTTT
few | TRBJ2-7 | NA | TRBV25-1 | CASSERSYEQYF | TGTGCCAGCAGTGAACGGTCCTACGAGCAGTACTTC
NA | TRBJ1-1 | NA | TRBV4-3 | CASSQDAGSKAEAFF | TGCGCCAGCAGCCAAGATGCAGGGTCGAAGGCTGAAGCTTTCTTT
NA | TRBJ2-5 | TRBD1 | TRBV9 | CASSVSKTTTGDQETQYF | TGTGCCAGCAGCGTTAGTAAAACCACTACAGGGGATCAAGAGACCCAGTACTTC
NA | TRBJ2-7 | TRBD2 | TRBV9 | CASSASVSGGLHEQYF | TGTGCCAGCAGCGCCTCGGTTAGCGGGGGGCTTCACGAGCAGTACTTC
NA | TRBJ1-2 | TRBD1 | TRBV30 | CAWSVIAGTGDYTF | TGTGCCTGGAGTGTCATAGCCGGGACAGGGGACTACACCTTC
NA | TRBJ2-5 | NA | TRBV5-4 | CASSAGGIGRQETQYF | TGTGCCAGCAGCGCAGGGGGGATCGGCCGCCAAGAGACCCAGTACTTC
few | TRBJ1-4 | TRBD1 | TRBV2 | CASRAGTGVEKLFF | TGTGCCAGCAGGGCCGGGACAGGGGTCGAAAAACTGTTTTTT
NA | TRBJ1-1 | NA | TRBV7-3 | CASSSPGNTEAFF | TGTGCCAGCAGCTCCCCCGGGAACACTGAAGCTTTCTTT
NA | TRBJ1-1 | NA | TRBV11-2 | CASSLDGYSTEAFF | TGTGCCAGCAGCCTGGACGGGTATAGCACTGAAGCTTTCTTT
NA | TRBJ2-3 | NA | TRBV5-1 | CASSLAGQSTDTQYF | TGCGCCAGCAGCTTGGCCGGACAGAGCACAGATACGCAGTATTTT